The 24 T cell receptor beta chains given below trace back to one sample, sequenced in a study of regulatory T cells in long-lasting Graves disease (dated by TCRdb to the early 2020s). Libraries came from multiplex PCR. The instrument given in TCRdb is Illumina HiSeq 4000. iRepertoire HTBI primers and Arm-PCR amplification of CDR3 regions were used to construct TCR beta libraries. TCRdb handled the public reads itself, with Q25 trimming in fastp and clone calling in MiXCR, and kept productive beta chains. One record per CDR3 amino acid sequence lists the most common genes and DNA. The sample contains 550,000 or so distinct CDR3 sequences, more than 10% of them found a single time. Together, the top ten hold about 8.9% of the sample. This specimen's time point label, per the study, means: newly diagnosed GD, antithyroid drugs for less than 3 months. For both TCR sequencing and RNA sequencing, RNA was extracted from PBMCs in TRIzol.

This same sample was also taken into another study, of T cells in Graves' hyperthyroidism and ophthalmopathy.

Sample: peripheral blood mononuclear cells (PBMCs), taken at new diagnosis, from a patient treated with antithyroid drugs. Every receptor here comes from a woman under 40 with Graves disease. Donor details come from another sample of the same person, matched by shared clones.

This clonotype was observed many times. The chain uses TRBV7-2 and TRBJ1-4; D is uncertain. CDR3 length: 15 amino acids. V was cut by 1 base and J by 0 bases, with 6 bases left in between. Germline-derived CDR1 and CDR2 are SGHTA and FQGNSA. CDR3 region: CASSLVSATNEKLFF. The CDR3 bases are TGTGCCAGCAGCTTAGTTTCTGCAACTAATGAAAAACTGTTTTTT.

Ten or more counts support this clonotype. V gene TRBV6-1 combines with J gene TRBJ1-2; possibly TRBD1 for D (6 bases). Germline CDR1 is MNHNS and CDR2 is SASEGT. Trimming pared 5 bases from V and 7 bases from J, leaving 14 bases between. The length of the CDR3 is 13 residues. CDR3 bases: TGTGCCAGCAGTAGAACAGGGTCCGGTGGCTACACCTTC. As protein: CASSRTGSGGYTF.

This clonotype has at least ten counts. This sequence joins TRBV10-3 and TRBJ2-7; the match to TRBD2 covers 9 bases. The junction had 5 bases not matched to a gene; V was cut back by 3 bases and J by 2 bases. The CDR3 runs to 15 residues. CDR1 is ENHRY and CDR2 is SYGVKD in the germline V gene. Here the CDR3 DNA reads TGTGCCATCAGTGAAGGGACTAGCACCGCCTACGAGCAGTACTTC. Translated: CAISEGTSTAYEQYF.

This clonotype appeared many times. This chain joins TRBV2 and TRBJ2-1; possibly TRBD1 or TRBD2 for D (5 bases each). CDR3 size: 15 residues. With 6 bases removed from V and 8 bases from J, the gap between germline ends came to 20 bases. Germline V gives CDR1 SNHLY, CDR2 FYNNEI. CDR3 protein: CASSATRGAGHEQFF. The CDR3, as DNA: TGTGCCAGCAGCGCGACACGAGGGGCGGGCCATGAGCAGTTCTTC.

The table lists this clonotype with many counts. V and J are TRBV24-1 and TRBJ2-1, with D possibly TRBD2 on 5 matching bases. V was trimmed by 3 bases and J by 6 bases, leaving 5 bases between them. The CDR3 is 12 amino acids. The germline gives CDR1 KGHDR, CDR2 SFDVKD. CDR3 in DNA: TGTGCCACCAGTGATCGGGGCAATGAGCAGTTCTTC. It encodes CATSDRGNEQFF.

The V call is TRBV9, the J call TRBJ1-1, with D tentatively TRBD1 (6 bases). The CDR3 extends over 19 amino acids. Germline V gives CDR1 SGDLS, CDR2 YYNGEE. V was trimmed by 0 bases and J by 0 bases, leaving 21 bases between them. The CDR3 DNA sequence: TGTGCCAGCAGCGTAGCCCTCATAGTTTCGACAGGTGTGAACACTGAAGCTTTCTTT. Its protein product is CASSVALIVSTGVNTEAFF.

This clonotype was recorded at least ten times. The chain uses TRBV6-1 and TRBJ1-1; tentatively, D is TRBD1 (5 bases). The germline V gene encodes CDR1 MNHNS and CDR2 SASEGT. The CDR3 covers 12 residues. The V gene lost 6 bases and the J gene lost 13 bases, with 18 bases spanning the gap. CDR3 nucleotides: TGTGCCAGCAGCACAGTTGGGGGGGTTTGTTTCTTT. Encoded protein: CASSTVGGVCFF.

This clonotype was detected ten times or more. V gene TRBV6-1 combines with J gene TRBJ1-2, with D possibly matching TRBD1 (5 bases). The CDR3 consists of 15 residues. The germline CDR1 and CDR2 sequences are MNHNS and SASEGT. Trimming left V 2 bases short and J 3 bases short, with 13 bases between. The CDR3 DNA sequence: TGTGCCAGCAGTGAAAAGTCAGGGACGTACTATGGCTACACCTTC. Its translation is CASSEKSGTYYGYTF.

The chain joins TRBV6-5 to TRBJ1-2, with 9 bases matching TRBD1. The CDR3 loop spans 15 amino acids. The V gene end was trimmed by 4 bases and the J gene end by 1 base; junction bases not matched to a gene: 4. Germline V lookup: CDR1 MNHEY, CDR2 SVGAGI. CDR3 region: CASSSPDRGNYGYTF. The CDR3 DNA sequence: TGTGCCAGCAGTTCCCCGGACAGGGGTAACTATGGCTACACCTTC.

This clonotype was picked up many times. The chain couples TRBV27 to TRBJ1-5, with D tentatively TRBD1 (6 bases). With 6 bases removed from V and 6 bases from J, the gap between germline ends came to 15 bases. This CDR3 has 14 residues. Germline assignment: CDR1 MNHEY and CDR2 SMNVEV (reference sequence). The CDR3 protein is CASSPRTAIQPQHF. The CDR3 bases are TGTGCCAGCAGCCCCCGGACAGCGATTCAGCCCCAGCATTTT.

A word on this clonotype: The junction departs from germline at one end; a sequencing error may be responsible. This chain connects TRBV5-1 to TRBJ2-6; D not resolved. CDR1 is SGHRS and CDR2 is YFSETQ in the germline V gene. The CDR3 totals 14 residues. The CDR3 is CAISLTAGANVLTF. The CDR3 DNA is TGCGCCATCAGCTTGACCGCTGGGGCCAACGTCCTGACTTTC.

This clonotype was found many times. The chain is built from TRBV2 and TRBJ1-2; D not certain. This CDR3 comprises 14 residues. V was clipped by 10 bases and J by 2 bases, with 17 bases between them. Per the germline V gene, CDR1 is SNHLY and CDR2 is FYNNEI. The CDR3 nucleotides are TGTGCCACCCCCCCCGGGTGGGGAAACTATGGCTACACCTTC. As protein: CATPPGWGNYGYTF.

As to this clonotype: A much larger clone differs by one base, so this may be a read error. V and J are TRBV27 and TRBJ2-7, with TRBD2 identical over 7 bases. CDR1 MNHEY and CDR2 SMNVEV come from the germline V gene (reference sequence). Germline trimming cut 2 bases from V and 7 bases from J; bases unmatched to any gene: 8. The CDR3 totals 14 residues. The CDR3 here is CASSLVRGDREQYF. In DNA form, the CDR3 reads TGTGCCAGCAGTTTAGTACGGGGGGATCGGGAGCAGTACTTC.

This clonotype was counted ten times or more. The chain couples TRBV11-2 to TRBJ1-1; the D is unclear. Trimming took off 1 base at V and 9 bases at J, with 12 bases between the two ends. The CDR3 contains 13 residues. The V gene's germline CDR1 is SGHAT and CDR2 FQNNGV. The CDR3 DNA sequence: TGTGCCAGCAGCTTAGCTCAACGGACTCAAGCTTTCTTT. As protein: CASSLAQRTQAFF.

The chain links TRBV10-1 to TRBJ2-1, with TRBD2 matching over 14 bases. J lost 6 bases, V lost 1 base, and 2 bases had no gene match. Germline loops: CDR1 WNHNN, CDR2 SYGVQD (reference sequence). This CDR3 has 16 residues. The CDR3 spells CASSELTSGRANEQFF. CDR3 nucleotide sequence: TGCGCCAGCAGTGAGTTGACTAGCGGGAGGGCCAATGAGCAGTTCTTC.

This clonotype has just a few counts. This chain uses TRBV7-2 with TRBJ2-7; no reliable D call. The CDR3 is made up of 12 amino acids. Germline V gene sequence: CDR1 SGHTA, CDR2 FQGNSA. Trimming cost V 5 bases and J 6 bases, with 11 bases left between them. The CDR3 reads CASSATRSEQYF. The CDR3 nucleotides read TGTGCCAGCAGCGCGACGAGGAGCGAGCAGTACTTC. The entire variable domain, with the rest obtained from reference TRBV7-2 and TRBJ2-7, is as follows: GAGVSQSPSNKVTEKGKDVELRCDPISGHTALYWYRQSLGQGLEFLIYFQGNSAPDKSGLPSDRFSAERTGGSVSTLTIQRTQQEDSAVYLCASSATRSEQYFGPGTRLTVT.

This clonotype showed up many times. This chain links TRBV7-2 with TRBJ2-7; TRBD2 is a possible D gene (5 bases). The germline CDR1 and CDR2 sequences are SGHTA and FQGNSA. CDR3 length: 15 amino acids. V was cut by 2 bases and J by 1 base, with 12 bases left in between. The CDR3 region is CASSLNGIGSYEQYF. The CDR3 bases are TGTGCCAGCAGCTTAAACGGGATAGGGTCCTACGAGCAGTACTTC.

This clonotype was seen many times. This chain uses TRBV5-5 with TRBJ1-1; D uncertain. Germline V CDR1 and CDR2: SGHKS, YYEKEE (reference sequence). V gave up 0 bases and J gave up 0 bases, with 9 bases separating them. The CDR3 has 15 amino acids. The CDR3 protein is CASSLDAGLNTEAFF. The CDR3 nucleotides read TGTGCCAGCAGCTTGGATGCGGGGTTGAACACTGAAGCTTTCTTT.

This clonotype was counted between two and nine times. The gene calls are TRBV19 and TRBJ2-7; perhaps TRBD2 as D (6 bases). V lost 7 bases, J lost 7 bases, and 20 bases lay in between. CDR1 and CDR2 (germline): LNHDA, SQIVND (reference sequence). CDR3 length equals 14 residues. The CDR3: CASNKRTGVGEQYF. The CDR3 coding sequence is TGTGCCAGTAACAAAAGAACGGGAGTGGGTGAGCAGTACTTC.

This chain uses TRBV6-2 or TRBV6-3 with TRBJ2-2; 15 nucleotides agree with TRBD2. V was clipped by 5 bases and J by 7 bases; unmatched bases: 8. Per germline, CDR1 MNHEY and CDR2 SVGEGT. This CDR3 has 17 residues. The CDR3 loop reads CASSDGLAGGPVGELFF. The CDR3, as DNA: TGTGCCAGCAGTGATGGACTAGCGGGAGGGCCGGTCGGGGAGCTGTTTTTT.

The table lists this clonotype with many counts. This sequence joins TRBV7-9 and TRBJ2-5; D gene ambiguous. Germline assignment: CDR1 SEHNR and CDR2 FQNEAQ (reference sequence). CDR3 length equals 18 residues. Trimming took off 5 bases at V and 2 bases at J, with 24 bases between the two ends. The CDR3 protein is CASSEHPHNERDQETQYF. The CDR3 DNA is TGTGCCAGCAGCGAGCATCCCCACAATGAACGAGATCAAGAGACCCAGTACTTC.

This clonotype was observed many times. CDR3 in DNA: TGTGCCAGCAGCGGTGGGGACGGGGACCGAGCCTATGGCTACACCTTC. Amino acids: CASSGGDGDRAYGYTF. The V and J genes are TRBV9 and TRBJ1-2; weak D call: TRBD1 (5 bases). CDR1 SGDLS and CDR2 YYNGEE come from the germline V gene. Trimming stripped 3 bases from V and 4 bases from J, with 19 bases between. This CDR3 is 16 amino acids long.

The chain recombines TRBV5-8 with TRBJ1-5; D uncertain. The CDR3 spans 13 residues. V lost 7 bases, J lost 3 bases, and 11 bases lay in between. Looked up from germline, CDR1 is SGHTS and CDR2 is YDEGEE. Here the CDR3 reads CASQKAINQPQHF. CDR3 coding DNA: TGTGCCAGCCAAAAGGCCATCAATCAGCCCCAGCATTTT.

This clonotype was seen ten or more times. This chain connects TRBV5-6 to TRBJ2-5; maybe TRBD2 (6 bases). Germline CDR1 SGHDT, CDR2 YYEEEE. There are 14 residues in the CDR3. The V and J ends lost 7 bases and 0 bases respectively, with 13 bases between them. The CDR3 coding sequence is TGTGCCAGCGGACGACTAGACTACCAAGAGACCCAGTACTTC. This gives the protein CASGRLDYQETQYF. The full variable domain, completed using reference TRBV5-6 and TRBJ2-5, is DAGVTQSPTHLIKTRGQQVTLRCSPKSGHDTVSWYQQALGQGPQFIFQYYEEEERQRGNFPDRFSGHQFPNYSSELNVNALLLGDSALYLCASGRLDYQETQYFGPGTRLLVL.